This T cell receptor (beta chain) came from a study of blood T cells in healthy people across ages. Broader study findings: Long-lived and aged donors differed, with more naive CD4+ cells and higher diversity in the long-lived. Expanded clonotype shifts may have been confounded, as the donors had an unknown CMV status. Roughly linear age-related decline in beta diversity appeared, significant by age 40.

V was trimmed by 6 bases and J by 2 bases, leaving 14 bases between them. Per germline, CDR1 DFQATT and CDR2 SNEGSKA (reference sequence). CDR3 length: 13 residues. Worth noting for this clonotype: What it recognizes is unknown.

A second PCR, run for 7 to 11 cycles, used a sample-barcoded 5' primer plus a J-beta primer mix. Carrying 12 random nucleotides, a template-switch adaptor labeled each individual cDNA molecule. TCRdb processed the 5' RACE reads anew with MiXCR; each CDR3 protein has one entry. The data hold about 690,000 distinct CDR3 sequences, with 40% to 45% observed a single time. Sequenced input: blood. The chain couples TRBV20-1 to TRBJ2-7; D possibly corresponds to TRBD1 (6 bases). The TCR sequence derives from a man older than 75 in good health. CDR3 DNA: TGCAGTGCGGATCATACAGGGACCTACGAGCAGTACTTC. It is translated as CSADHTGTYEQYF.